This T cell receptor beta chain was observed in a study of T cells in Graves' hyperthyroidism and ophthalmopathy. Study-wide background: Upon initial diagnosis and before any treatment, peripheral blood was collected.

Study-wide results and limits: Blood also contained most expanded thyroid clonotypes above 0.001.

The CDR3 regions of TCR beta were amplified from RNA transcripts. An initial round of RT-PCR targeting the TCR CDR3 relied on the HTBI primer set. TCRdb ran MiXCR on the multiplex PCR reads and lists one entry per CDR3 protein. The sample has about 520,000 distinct CDR3 sequences, around 21% seen once. From germline, CDR1 is MNHNS and CDR2 SASEGT. V lost 8 bases and J 3 bases, leaving 11 bases between the germline ends. CDR3 length: 13 amino acids. Diagnoses were made from clinical symptoms, serum measures (thyroxine and TRAb), thyroid ultrasound and orbital computed tomography. Fresh 10 ml peripheral blood yielded PBMCs. Comment on this clonotype: Its cognate antigen is unknown.

This sequence was found in a man aged 18 to 29 with Graves' hyperthyroidism. This sequence joins TRBV6-1 and TRBJ1-5; D possibly corresponds to TRBD1 (5 bases). Sequenced input: blood. The chain's CDR3 is CASEDRVNQPQHF. DNA for the CDR3: TGTGCCAGCGAAGACAGAGTCAATCAGCCCCAGCATTTT.